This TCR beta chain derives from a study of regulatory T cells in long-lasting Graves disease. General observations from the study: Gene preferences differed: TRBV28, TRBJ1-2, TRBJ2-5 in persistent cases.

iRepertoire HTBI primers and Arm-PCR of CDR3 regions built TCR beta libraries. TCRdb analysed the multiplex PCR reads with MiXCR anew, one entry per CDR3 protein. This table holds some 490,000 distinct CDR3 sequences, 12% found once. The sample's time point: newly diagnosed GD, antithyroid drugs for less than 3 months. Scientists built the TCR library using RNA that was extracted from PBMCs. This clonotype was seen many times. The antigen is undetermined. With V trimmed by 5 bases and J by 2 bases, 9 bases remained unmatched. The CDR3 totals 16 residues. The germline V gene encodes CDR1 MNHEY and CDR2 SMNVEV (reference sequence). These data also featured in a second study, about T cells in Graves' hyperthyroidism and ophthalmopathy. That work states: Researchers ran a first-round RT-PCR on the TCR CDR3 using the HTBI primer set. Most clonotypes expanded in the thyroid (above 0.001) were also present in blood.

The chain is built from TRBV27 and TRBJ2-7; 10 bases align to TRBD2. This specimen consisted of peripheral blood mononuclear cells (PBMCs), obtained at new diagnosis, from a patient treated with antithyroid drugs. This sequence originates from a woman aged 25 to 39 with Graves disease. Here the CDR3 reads CASSLARTSGAYEQYF. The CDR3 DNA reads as TGTGCCAGCAGTCTAGCAAGGACTAGCGGAGCCTACGAGCAGTACTTC.